This TCR beta chain was documented in a study of blood T cell repertoires in COVID-19. Study context: Sources were T cells, B-cell-depleted T cells, or PBMCs; the material itself was cDNA or gDNA.

Per the authors' pipeline: Amplification of reference gene primers provided the estimated nucleated cell counts. Assay used: immunoSEQ multiplex PCR; TCRdb lists only in-frame clones, some missing. V and J calls and clone size are copied from that table; D and trimming were computed from the DNA. Here the sample spans some 300,000 clones, 90% being singletons. The TCR comes from a woman aged 18 to 35 with acute COVID-19. The specimen was PBMCs or T cells enriched from blood (not recorded which).

CDR3 DNA sequence: TGTGCCAGATTCCTGGGCGGGGGCGGAAACACTGAAGCTTTCTTT. Protein product: CARFLGGGGNTEAFF. J is TRBJ1-1 and V is TRBV28, with D tentatively TRBD1 (6 bases). CDR3 length: 15 amino acids. Trimming cost V 9 bases and J 2 bases, with 19 bases left between them. Germline loops: CDR1 MDHEN, CDR2 SYDVKM.